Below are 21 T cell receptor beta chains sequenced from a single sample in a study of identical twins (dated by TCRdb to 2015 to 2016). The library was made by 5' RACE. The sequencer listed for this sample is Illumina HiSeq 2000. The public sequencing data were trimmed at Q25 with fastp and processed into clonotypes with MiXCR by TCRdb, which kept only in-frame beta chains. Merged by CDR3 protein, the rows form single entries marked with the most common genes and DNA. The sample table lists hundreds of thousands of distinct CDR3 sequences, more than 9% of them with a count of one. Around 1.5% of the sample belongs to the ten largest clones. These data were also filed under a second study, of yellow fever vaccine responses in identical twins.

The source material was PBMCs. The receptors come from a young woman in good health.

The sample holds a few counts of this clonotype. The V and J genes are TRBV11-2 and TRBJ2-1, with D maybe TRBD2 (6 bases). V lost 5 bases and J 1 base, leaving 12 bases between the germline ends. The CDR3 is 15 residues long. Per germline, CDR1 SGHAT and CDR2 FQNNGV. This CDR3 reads CASSPAAGSYNEQFF. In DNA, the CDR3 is TGTGCCAGCAGCCCTGCTGCGGGGTCCTACAATGAGCAGTTCTTC.

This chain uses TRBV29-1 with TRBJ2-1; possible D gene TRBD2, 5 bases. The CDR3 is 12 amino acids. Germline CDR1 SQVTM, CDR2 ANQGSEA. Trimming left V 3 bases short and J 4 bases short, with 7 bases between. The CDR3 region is CSVEWRYNEQFF. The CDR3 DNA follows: TGCAGCGTTGAGTGGAGGTACAATGAGCAGTTCTTC.

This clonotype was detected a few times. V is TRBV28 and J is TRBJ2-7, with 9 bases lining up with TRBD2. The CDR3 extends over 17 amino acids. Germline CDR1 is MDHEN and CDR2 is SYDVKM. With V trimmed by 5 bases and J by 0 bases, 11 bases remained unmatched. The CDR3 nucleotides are TGTGCCAGCAGTCCCTCCCCAGGAGCGGGGGGCTCCTACGAGCAGTACGTC. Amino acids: CASSPSPGAGGSYEQYV.

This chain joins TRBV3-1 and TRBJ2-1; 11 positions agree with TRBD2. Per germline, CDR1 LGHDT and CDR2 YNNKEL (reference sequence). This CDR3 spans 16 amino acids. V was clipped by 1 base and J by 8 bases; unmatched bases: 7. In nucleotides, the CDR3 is TGTGCCAGCAGCCAAGGGTCTAGCGGGGGGTTTGATGAGCAGTTCTTC. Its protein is CASSQGSSGGFDEQFF.

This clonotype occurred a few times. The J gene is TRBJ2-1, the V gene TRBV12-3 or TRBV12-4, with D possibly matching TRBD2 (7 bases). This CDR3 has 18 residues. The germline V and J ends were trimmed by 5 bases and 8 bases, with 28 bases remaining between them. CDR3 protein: CASSPLKGGFGGIYEQFF. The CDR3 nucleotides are TGTGCCAGCAGTCCTCTTAAGGGGGGGTTTGGGGGCATTTATGAGCAGTTCTTC.

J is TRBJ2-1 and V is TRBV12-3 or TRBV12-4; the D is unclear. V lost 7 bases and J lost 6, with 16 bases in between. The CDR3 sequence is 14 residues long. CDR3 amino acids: CASTLEGWSNEQFF. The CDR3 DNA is TGTGCCAGCACCCTGGAAGGGTGGAGCAATGAGCAGTTCTTC.

In DNA form, the CDR3 reads TGTGCCAGCAGTTTCCGTCGGGCCCTCACCCCCAATGAGCAGTTCTTC. Translation: CASSFRRALTPNEQFF. This sequence joins TRBV28 and TRBJ2-1; D remains ambiguous. V was trimmed by 3 bases and J by 6 bases, leaving 18 bases between them. The V gene's germline CDR1 is MDHEN and CDR2 SYDVKM. The CDR3 is 16 residues long.

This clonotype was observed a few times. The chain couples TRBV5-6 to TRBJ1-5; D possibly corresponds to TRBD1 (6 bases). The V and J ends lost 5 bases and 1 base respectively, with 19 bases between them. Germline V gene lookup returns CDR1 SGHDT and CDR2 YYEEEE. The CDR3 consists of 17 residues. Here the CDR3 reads CASSRRSGAPSNQPQHF. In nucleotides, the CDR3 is TGTGCCAGCAGTCGACGGTCGGGGGCGCCGAGCAATCAGCCCCAGCATTTT.

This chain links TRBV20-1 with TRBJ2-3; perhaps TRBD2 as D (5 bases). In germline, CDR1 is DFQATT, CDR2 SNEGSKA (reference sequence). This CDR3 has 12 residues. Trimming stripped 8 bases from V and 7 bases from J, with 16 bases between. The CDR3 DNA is TGCAGTTCGAGGGCGGTGTCCCATACGCAGTATTTT. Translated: CSSRAVSHTQYF.

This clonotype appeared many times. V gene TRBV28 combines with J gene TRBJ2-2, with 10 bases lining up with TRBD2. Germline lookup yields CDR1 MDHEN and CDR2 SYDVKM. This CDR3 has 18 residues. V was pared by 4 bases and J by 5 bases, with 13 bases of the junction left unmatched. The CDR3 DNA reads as TGTGCCAGCAGTTCCGACAGCGGGGGGGCTCGAGTGACCGGGGAGCTGTTTTTT. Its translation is CASSSDSGGARVTGELFF.

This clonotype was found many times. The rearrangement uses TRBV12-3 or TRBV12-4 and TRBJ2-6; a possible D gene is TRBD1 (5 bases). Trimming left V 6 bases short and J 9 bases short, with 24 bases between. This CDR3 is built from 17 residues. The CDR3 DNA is TGTGCCAGCAGGGACAAGACCCCTGCACTTAAAGGCAACGTCCTGACTTTC. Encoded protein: CASRDKTPALKGNVLTF.

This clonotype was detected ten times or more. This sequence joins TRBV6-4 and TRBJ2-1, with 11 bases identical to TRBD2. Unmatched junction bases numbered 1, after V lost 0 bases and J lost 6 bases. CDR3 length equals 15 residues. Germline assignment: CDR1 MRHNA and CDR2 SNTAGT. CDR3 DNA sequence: TGTGCCAGCAGTGACTCTAGCGGGGGGGCCAATGAGCAGTTCTTC. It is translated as CASSDSSGGANEQFF.

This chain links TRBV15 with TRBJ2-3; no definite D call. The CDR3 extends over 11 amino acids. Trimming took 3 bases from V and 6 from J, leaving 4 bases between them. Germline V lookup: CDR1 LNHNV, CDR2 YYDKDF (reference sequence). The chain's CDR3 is CATSRRDTQYF. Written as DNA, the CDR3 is TGTGCCACCAGCAGGAGGGATACGCAGTATTTT. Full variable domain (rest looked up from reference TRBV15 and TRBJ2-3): DAMVIQNPRYQVTQFGKPVTLSCSQTLNHNVMYWYQQKSSQAPKLLFHYYDKDFNNEADTPDNFQSRRPNTSFCFLDIRSPGLGDTAMYLCATSRRDTQYFGPGTRLTVL.

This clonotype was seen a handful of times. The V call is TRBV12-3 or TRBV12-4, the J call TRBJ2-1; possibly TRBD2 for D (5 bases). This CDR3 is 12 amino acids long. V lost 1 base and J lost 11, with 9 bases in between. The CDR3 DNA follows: TGTGCCAGCAGTTTAGTCCGGGATCAGCAGTTCTTC. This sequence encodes CASSLVRDQQFF.

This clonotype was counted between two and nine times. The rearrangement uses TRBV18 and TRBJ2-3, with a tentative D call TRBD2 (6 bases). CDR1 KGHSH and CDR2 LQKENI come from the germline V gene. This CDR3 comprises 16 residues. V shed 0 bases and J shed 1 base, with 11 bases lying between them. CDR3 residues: CASSPPVGEGTDTQYF. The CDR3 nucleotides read TGTGCCAGCTCACCACCGGTGGGGGAGGGCACAGATACGCAGTATTTT. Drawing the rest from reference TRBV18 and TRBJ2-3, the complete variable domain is NAGVMQNPRHLVRRRGQEARLRCSPMKGHSHVYWYRQLPEEGLKFMVYLQKENIIDESGMPKERFSAEFPKEGPSILRIQQVVRGDSAAYFCASSPPVGEGTDTQYFGPGTRLTVL.

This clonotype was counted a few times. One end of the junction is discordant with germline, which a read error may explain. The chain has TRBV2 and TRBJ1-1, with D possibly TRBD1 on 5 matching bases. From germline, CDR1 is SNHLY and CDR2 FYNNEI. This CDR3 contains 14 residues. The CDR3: CASREQGGRTEVFF. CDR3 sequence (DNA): TGTGCCAGCAGGGAGCAGGGTGGGAGGACTGAAGTTTTCTTT.

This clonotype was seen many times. CDR3 protein: CASSVRNTEAFF. Here the CDR3 DNA reads TGTGCCAGCAGTGTGCGAAACACTGAAGCTTTCTTT. The V gene is TRBV2, the J gene TRBJ1-1, with D unclear. The V and J ends lost 4 bases and 2 bases respectively, with 5 bases between them. This CDR3 contains 12 residues. CDR1 is SNHLY, CDR2 FYNNEI, per germline. Full variable domain (outside the CDR3, taken from reference TRBV2 and TRBJ1-1): EPEVTQTPSHQVTQMGQEVILRCVPISNHLYFYWYRQILGQKVEFLVSFYNNEISEKSEIFDDQFSVERPDGSNFTLKIRSTKLEDSAMYFCASSVRNTEAFFGQGTRLTVV.

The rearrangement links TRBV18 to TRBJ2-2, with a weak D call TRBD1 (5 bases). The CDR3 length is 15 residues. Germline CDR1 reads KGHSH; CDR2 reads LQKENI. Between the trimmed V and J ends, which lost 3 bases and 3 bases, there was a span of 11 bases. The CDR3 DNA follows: TGTGCCAGCTCACCCCTGCAGGGTGACACCGGGGAGCTGTTTTTT. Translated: CASSPLQGDTGELFF.

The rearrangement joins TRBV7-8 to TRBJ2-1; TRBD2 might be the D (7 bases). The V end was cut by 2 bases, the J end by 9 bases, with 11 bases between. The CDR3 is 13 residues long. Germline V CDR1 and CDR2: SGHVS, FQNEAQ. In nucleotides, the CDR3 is TGTGCCAGCAGCTTAACGGGGGGCACTGAGCAGTTCTTC. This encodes CASSLTGGTEQFF.

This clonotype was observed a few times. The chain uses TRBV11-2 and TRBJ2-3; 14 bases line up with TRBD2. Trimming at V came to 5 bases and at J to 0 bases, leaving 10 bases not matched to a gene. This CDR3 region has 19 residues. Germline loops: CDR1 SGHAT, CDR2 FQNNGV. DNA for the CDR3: TGTGCCAGCAGCATGGGGACTAGCGGGGGTACCGTGAGCACAGATACGCAGTATTTT. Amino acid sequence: CASSMGTSGGTVSTDTQYF.

The CDR3 reads CAISEEGWRGSSYNEQFF. The CDR3 DNA is TGTGCCATCAGTGAGGAAGGATGGCGGGGAAGCTCCTACAATGAGCAGTTCTTC. This chain links TRBV10-3 with TRBJ2-1, with D possibly matching TRBD2 (6 bases). Per germline, CDR1 ENHRY and CDR2 SYGVKD. Trimming took off 2 bases at V and 0 bases at J, with 17 bases between the two ends. This CDR3 spans 18 amino acids.